This entry features one T cell receptor beta chain sequence. Its target is unknown. The CDR3 runs to 14 residues. Trimming shortened V by 2 bases and J by 10 bases, and 17 bases separated the two germline ends. The germline gives CDR1 SGHTA, CDR2 FQGNSA. This PCR relied on a set of 60 Vbeta primers and 13 Jbeta primers. This table comes from immunoSEQ multiplex PCR, and its TCRdb copy is limited to in-frame clones, with some not included. This table holds roughly 51,000 clones. The data derive from a study of cytomegalovirus exposure and HLA in healthy donors. Background on the study: Falling in the Caucasian-associated ancestry cluster were approximately 84% of a few hundred genotyped donors. Whole-study findings and limits: Sequencing depth roughly uniform across donors was assumed in presence/absence analyses. Associated with HLA alleles at 0.05 false discovery rate in a later analysis were around 15,000 TCR beta sequences. Several of the most significant clusters appeared linked to common viral pathogens, based on a later analysis.

V usage is TRBV7-2 and J usage is TRBJ1-2; D gene uncertain. The receptor comes from a woman aged 35 to 49 in good health and CMV-seronegative. The sample consisted of PBMCs. The CDR3 is CASSLIFPQNDYTF. The CDR3, as DNA: TGTGCCAGCAGCTTAATATTCCCTCAGAACGACTACACCTTC.